Below are 4 T cell receptor beta chains sequenced from a single sample in a study of regulatory T cells in long-lasting Graves disease. Building of the TCR beta libraries involved iRepertoire HTBI primers and Arm-PCR of CDR3 regions. TCRdb passed the multiplex PCR reads through MiXCR, listing each CDR3 protein once. In the table there are more than 400,000 distinct CDR3 sequences, 15% to 20% of which are singletons. Stated time point: newly diagnosed GD, antithyroid drugs for less than 3 months. The authors made the TCR library using RNA they extracted from PBMCs. In addition, the sample was reused for a study of T cells in Graves' hyperthyroidism and ophthalmopathy.

Source: peripheral blood mononuclear cells (PBMCs), taken at new diagnosis, from a patient treated with antithyroid drugs. All receptors come from a woman aged 25 to 39 with Graves disease.

This clonotype has more than one count but fewer than ten. The rearrangement joins TRBV7-2 to TRBJ2-2; 12 bases map to TRBD2. Trimming cost V 3 bases and J 2 bases; bases outside gene matches: 10. This CDR3 is built from 19 residues. Germline lookup yields CDR1 SGHTA and CDR2 FQGNSA. Here the CDR3 reads CASSFLPGLAGYNTGELFF. DNA of the CDR3: TGTGCCAGCAGCTTCTTACCGGGACTAGCGGGTTATAACACCGGGGAGCTGTTTTTT. Filled out from reference TRBV7-2 and TRBJ2-2, the complete variable domain reads GAGVSQSPSNKVTEKGKDVELRCDPISGHTALYWYRQSLGQGLEFLIYFQGNSAPDKSGLPSDRFSAERTGGSVSTLTIQRTQQEDSAVYLCASSFLPGLAGYNTGELFFGEGSRLTVL.

This clonotype was detected ten times or more. The V gene is TRBV24-1, the J gene TRBJ2-1; 9 bases agree with TRBD2. Unmatched junction bases numbered 5, after V lost 2 bases and J lost 1 base. The CDR3 is 17 residues long. Germline V gives CDR1 KGHDR, CDR2 SFDVKD. The CDR3 nucleotides are TGTGCCACCAGTGATTGGGTTAGCGGGAGTTCCTACAATGAGCAGTTCTTC. It translates to CATSDWVSGSSYNEQFF.

The chain has TRBV9 and TRBJ2-1; a weak D match, TRBD2 (5 bases). V lost 0 bases and J 3 bases, leaving 13 bases between the germline ends. Germline V gene data show CDR1 as SGDLS and CDR2 as YYNGEE. The CDR3 is 16 amino acids. CDR3 nucleotides: TGTGCCAGCAGCGTAGGAAGGTGGGAGCTCTACAATGAGCAGTTCTTC. Protein: CASSVGRWELYNEQFF.

This clonotype has only a few counts. The chain employs TRBV5-1 and TRBJ2-3; 10 bases are a match to TRBD2. J was trimmed by 2 bases and V by 4 bases; bases with no gene match: 10. Looked up from germline, CDR1 is SGHRS and CDR2 is YFSETQ. The CDR3 sequence is 17 residues long. The CDR3 nucleotides read TGCGCCAGCAGCCAACAAAGGACTAGCGGCTACACAGATACGCAGTATTTT. Translated, it gives CASSQQRTSGYTDTQYF.